A selection of T cell receptor beta chains follows, all from one sample in a study of T cells in localized non-small cell lung cancer. The method was immunoSEQ multiplex PCR; TCRdb's version includes in-frame clones alone and lacks a portion of them. The sample has about 33,000 clones, about nine tenths seen once. The starting material was peripheral blood, obtained before any cancer treatment. The receptor source for this set is a female donor aged 60 or older with stage I lung adenocarcinoma. The CDR3 runs from the conserved cysteine through the conserved F or W. D genes are given only for firm matches.

TRBD1 | TRBJ1-1 | TRBV7-2 | CASSLWALTGGGTEAFF
TRBD1 | TRBJ1-1 | TRBV10-3 | CAISEGKQGRAFF
TRBD1 | TRBJ1-2 | TRBV7-2 | CASSSRQGPGYTF
TRBD2 | TRBJ2-1 | TRBV4-2 | CASSQGGSGGYNEQFF
NA | TRBJ1-2 | TRBV5-4 | CASSSGGEGLGYGYTF
NA | TRBJ2-5 | TRBV4-1 | CASSQLSGAETQYF
NA | TRBJ2-2 | TRBV5-4 | CASSLSRGNTGELFF
NA | TRBJ2-5 | TRBV5-1 | CASTGGWGGETQYF
NA | TRBJ1-5 | TRBV5-6 | CASSIGQPNQPQHF
NA | TRBJ1-1 | TRBV5-6 | CASSLKGDTEAFF
NA | TRBJ1-1 | TRBV28 | CASLDPVATEAFF
TRBD1 | TRBJ2-7 | TRBV11-3 | CASSPRTGSEQYF
TRBD1 | TRBJ1-1 | TRBV6-6 | CASIDTGGNAEAFF
NA | TRBJ1-5 | TRBV7-2 | CASSKREVSNQPQHF
NA | TRBJ1-5 | TRBV30 | CAWSVVDSNQPQHF
TRBD1 | TRBJ1-2 | TRBV6-1 | CASSDTGTGTFGYTF
NA | TRBJ1-3 | TRBV7-9 | CASSSGAGNTIYF
NA | TRBJ1-1 | TRBV4-1 | CASSQAVLGVLNTEAFF
NA | TRBJ2-7 | TRBV2 | CASSEGTFKGEQYF
TRBD2 | TRBJ2-2 | TRBV4-2 | CASSQDLAGGTGELFF
NA | TRBJ1-1 | TRBV5-1 | CASSLLQGSNTEAFF
TRBD2 | TRBJ2-2 | TRBV30 | CACASGAGELFF
TRBD1 | TRBJ1-4 | TRBV10-3 | CAITDRDGEKLFF
NA | TRBJ2-1 | TRBV5-4 | CASCLDGCNEQFF
NA | TRBJ2-1 | TRBV2 | CASSESWTEQFF
NA | TRBJ1-1 | TRBV5-4 | CASSHTNTEAFF
TRBD2 | TRBJ2-3 | TRBV13 | CASSFGLAGVIRTDTQYF
NA | TRBJ1-2 | TRBV28 | CASRAEETYGYTF
NA | TRBJ1-5 | TRBV6-1 | CASSLRLDQPQHF
NA | TRBJ2-2 | TRBV12-5 | CASGLINTGELFF
TRBD1 | TRBJ2-7 | TRBV19 | CASSNRGTYEQYF
NA | TRBJ1-2 | TRBV28 | CASSLDAATTGYTF
NA | TRBJ2-6 | TRBV6-1 | CASSEVFGVGGANVLTF
NA | TRBJ2-5 | TRBV28 | CASSLIAETQYF
TRBD1 | TRBJ2-7 | TRBV5-6 | CASSRGQGAYEQYF
TRBD2 | TRBJ2-3 | TRBV5-4 | CASSGGTSGRTDTQYF
TRBD2 | TRBJ2-3 | TRBV18 | CASSPAGVGTDTQYF
NA | TRBJ2-2 | TRBV4-3 | CASSQVTPGSGELFF
NA | TRBJ1-4 | TRBV7-8 | CASSWRTEATNEKLFF
NA | TRBJ2-5 | TRBV5-1 | CASSLAPFFQETQYF
TRBD1 | TRBJ2-7 | TRBV27 | CASNHGQGNTYEQYF
NA | TRBJ1-6 | TRBV7-9 | CASSERQLPDSPLHF